The 27 T cell receptor beta chains below were found in one sample sequenced in a study of cytomegalovirus exposure and HLA in healthy donors. In the PCR, 60 Vbeta and 13 Jbeta primers were used. Clones were read by immunoSEQ multiplex PCR, and TCRdb kept only the in-frame ones, dropping some. The sample yields some 190,000 clones, around 79% seen once. The sequencing sample was made of PBMCs. These receptor sequences come from a woman between 45 and 60 years old in good health and CMV-seronegative.

The chain couples TRBV4-1 to TRBJ1-2; no clear D. Per germline, CDR1 MGHRA and CDR2 YSYEKL. The germline V and J ends were trimmed by 4 bases and 0 bases, with 18 bases remaining between them. The CDR3 sequence is 17 residues long. The CDR3 loop reads CASSRLVEVGANYGYTF. The CDR3 coding sequence is TGCGCCAGCAGCCGCCTAGTGGAGGTCGGGGCTAACTATGGCTACACCTTC.

V and J are TRBV6-1 and TRBJ1-5; D unclear. With 7 bases removed from V and 0 bases from J, the gap between germline ends came to 13 bases. The CDR3 extends over 15 amino acids. Germline V gives CDR1 MNHNS, CDR2 SASEGT. The CDR3 region is CASTGKHYSNQPQHF. The CDR3 bases are TGTGCCAGCACGGGAAAACATTATAGCAATCAGCCCCAGCATTTT.

The chain is built from TRBV28 and TRBJ1-2; 9 bases fit TRBD1. Trimming took 5 bases from V and 7 from J; bases not matched to a gene: 8. Per the germline V gene, CDR1 is MDHEN and CDR2 is SYDVKM. This CDR3 is built from 14 residues. The CDR3 protein is CASSIQGAPFGYTF. The DNA of the CDR3 is TGTGCCAGCAGTATACAGGGGGCCCCCTTTGGCTACACCTTC.

This clone showed up just a few times. The CDR3 region has the DNA TGTGCCAGCATCTCGAGCTCTGGGGCCAACGTCCTGACTTTC. It yields the protein CASISSSGANVLTF. The rearrangement links TRBV6-6 to TRBJ2-6, with D hard to call. Germline V gives CDR1 MNHNY, CDR2 SVGAGI (reference sequence). The V end lost 7 bases, the J end lost 0 bases, and 7 bases lay between the germline ends. The CDR3 runs 14 residues.

Comment on this clone: An end of the junction does not agree with germline; a read error may underlie this. This chain links TRBV7-7 with TRBJ2-1; 12 bases are shared with TRBD1. This CDR3 has 15 amino acids. Germline V lookup: CDR1 SSHAT, CDR2 FNYEAQ (reference sequence). As DNA, the CDR3 is TGTGCTAGCAGCTTAGAGGGACAGGGGGCTAATGAGCAGTTCTTC. It codes for CASSLEGQGANEQFF.

V is TRBV7-2 and J is TRBJ2-5; tentatively, D is TRBD2 (6 bases). V dropped 3 bases and J dropped 4 bases, with 15 bases sitting between them. Germline V gives CDR1 SGHTA, CDR2 FQGNSA. CDR3 length equals 15 residues. As DNA, the CDR3 is TGTGCCAGCAGCTTTCCCGGGACTCTGACAGAGACCCAGTACTTC. Translated, it gives CASSFPGTLTETQYF.

With respect to this clone: The junction and the germline gene differ at one end; a read error may be behind it. The chain recombines TRBV6-6 with TRBJ2-3; 9 bases match TRBD2. CDR1 is MNHNY, CDR2 SVGAGI, per germline (reference sequence). CDR3 length: 14 residues. The CDR3 DNA reads as TGTGCCGGCAGGCGGGGGGGGAGCACAGATACGCAGTATTTT. This gives the protein CAGRRGGSTDTQYF.

The sample holds one count of this clone. The J gene is TRBJ2-7, the V gene TRBV18; D is unclear. V was clipped by 2 bases and J by 2 bases, with 13 bases between them. The CDR3 has 15 amino acids. Germline lookup yields CDR1 KGHSH and CDR2 LQKENI. The CDR3 bases are TGTGCCAGCTCACCAAGCCGATCCGGTCCCTACGAGCAGTACTTC. Translated, it gives CASSPSRSGPYEQYF.

The rearrangement joins TRBV5-1 to TRBJ2-3; D gene unclear. The CDR3 consists of 14 residues. Germline V gene data show CDR1 as SGHRS and CDR2 as YFSETQ. Trimming took off 0 bases at V and 3 bases at J, with 8 bases between the two ends. The CDR3 DNA is TGCGCCAGCAGCTTGGGACTCAAGACAGATACGCAGTATTTT. This encodes CASSLGLKTDTQYF.

V is TRBV9 and J is TRBJ2-2, with TRBD2 as a possible D gene (6 bases). V was trimmed by 3 bases and J by 8 bases, leaving 20 bases between them. From germline, CDR1 is SGDLS and CDR2 YYNGEE. The CDR3 extends over 16 amino acids. The CDR3 nucleotides read TGTGCCAGCAGCGGTCTGAGGGAGGCTCCCTGGGGGGAGCTGTTTTTT. Translation gives CASSGLREAPWGELFF.

This sequence joins TRBV28 and TRBJ2-1; the D is unclear. V lost 8 bases to trimming and J lost 6 bases, with 14 bases between them. In germline, CDR1 is MDHEN, CDR2 SYDVKM. This CDR3 region has 13 residues. This CDR3 reads CASRSSIGNEQFF. The CDR3 coding sequence is TGTGCCAGCCGTTCGTCTATCGGCAATGAGCAGTTCTTC.

The chain uses TRBV7-9 and TRBJ1-1; D is unresolved. Germline lookup yields CDR1 SEHNR and CDR2 FQNEAQ (reference sequence). The CDR3 is made up of 14 amino acids. The V end lost 9 bases, the J end lost 3 bases, and 17 bases lay between the germline ends. CDR3 in DNA: TGTGCCAGTCAAGTGCCGGGGAGAGACACTGAAGCTTTCTTT. Protein: CASQVPGRDTEAFF.

The CDR3 nucleotides read TGTGCCAGCAGTAAACAGGGGGCCGACGAGCAGTACTTC. Its translation is CASSKQGADEQYF. The chain has TRBV27 and TRBJ2-7; TRBD1 agrees at 9 bases. CDR1 is MNHEY and CDR2 is SMNVEV in the germline V gene (reference sequence). The J segment lost 5 bases and the V segment lost 5 bases, leaving 4 bases of the junction unmatched. CDR3 size: 13 residues.

The chain employs TRBV7-2 and TRBJ2-7; no reliable D call. The CDR3 spans 12 residues. Trimming left V 5 bases short and J 4 bases short, with 9 bases between. CDR1 is SGHTA and CDR2 is FQGNSA in the germline V gene. CDR3 DNA: TGTGCCAGCAGCCTACGGGTGTACGAGCAGTACTTC. Amino acid sequence: CASSLRVYEQYF. Based on the CDR3 plus reference TRBV7-2 and TRBJ2-7, the full variable domain is GAGVSQSPSNKVTEKGKDVELRCDPISGHTALYWYRQSLGQGLEFLIYFQGNSAPDKSGLPSDRFSAERTGGSVSTLTIQRTQQEDSAVYLCASSLRVYEQYFGPGTRLTVT.

Only one count was recorded for this clone. Possible read error: a much larger clone is one base away. The CDR3 loop is CASSYRGNTEAFF. The CDR3 DNA reads as TGTGCCAGCAGCTACAGGGGGAACACTGAAGCTTTCTTT. The gene calls are TRBV7-3 and TRBJ1-1, with 7 bases matching TRBD1. The trim removed 4 bases at V and 1 base at J, leaving 0 bases unmatched. This CDR3 region has 13 residues. The germline gives CDR1 SGHTA, CDR2 FQGTGA.

The rearrangement joins TRBV6-5 to TRBJ2-7; D possibly corresponds to TRBD1 (7 bases). Germline CDR1 and CDR2: MNHEY and SVGAGI. The CDR3 spans 13 residues. V lost 10 bases and J lost 6, with 19 bases in between. CDR3 protein: CATSTGTAGEQYF. The CDR3, as DNA: TGTGCCACCTCCACCGGGACAGCGGGCGAGCAGTACTTC.

V and J are TRBV4-2 and TRBJ1-1; D unresolved. Trimming removed 3 bases from V and 3 bases from J, with 20 bases in between. Germline CDR1 and CDR2: LGHNA and YNFKEQ. The CDR3 is 17 residues long. The CDR3 nucleotides read TGTGCCAGCAGCCAGCCGGGAGCCCCGGGCGAGGACACTGAAGCTTTCTTT. Translating gives CASSQPGAPGEDTEAFF.

The chain combines TRBV7-2 with TRBJ2-7; 9 bases are shared with TRBD1. The length of the CDR3 is 15 residues. Trimming cost V 5 bases and J 1 base; bases outside gene matches: 6. CDR1 is SGHTA, CDR2 FQGNSA, per germline. The CDR3 is CASSPGGTGSYEQYF. CDR3 in DNA: TGTGCCAGCAGCCCCGGAGGGACAGGGTCCTACGAGCAGTACTTC.

This chain joins TRBV7-3 and TRBJ2-1, with 10 bases identical to TRBD2. The ends lost 5 bases at V and 8 bases at J; junction bases unmatched: 12. Germline V gives CDR1 SGHTA, CDR2 FQGTGA. This CDR3 is 16 amino acids long. CDR3 residues: CASSLVALAGRDEQFF. CDR3 DNA: TGTGCCAGCAGCCTCGTGGCACTAGCGGGGAGGGATGAGCAGTTCTTC.

The V call is TRBV28, the J call TRBJ1-1; D is perhaps TRBD1 (6 bases). The CDR3 extends over 17 amino acids. V was trimmed by 6 bases and J by 0 bases, leaving 20 bases between them. Germline CDR1 and CDR2: MDHEN and SYDVKM. DNA of the CDR3: TGTGCCAGCAGAATGATTTTGACAGGAGCCTTGAACACTGAAGCTTTCTTT. It yields the protein CASRMILTGALNTEAFF.

The chain joins TRBV7-2 to TRBJ2-1, with TRBD2 as a possible D gene (5 bases). V shed 5 bases and J shed 5 bases, with 13 bases lying between them. CDR1 SGHTA and CDR2 FQGNSA come from the germline V gene. CDR3 length: 14 residues. CDR3 bases: TGTGCCAGCAGCGCCCGGGGTTCCCACAATGAGCAGTTCTTC. Its protein product is CASSARGSHNEQFF. Full variable domain (missing parts from reference TRBV7-2 and TRBJ2-1): GAGVSQSPSNKVTEKGKDVELRCDPISGHTALYWYRQSLGQGLEFLIYFQGNSAPDKSGLPSDRFSAERTGGSVSTLTIQRTQQEDSAVYLCASSARGSHNEQFFGPGTRLTVL.

The chain carries TRBV4-2 and TRBJ1-5; TRBD1 aligns across 9 bases. V was pared by 1 base and J by 4 bases, with 2 bases of the junction left unmatched. Germline V gene lookup returns CDR1 LGHNA and CDR2 YNFKEQ. CDR3 length: 15 amino acids. The CDR3 here is CASSQGTGENQPQHF. The DNA of the CDR3 is TGTGCCAGCAGCCAAGGGACAGGGGAAAATCAGCCCCAGCATTTT.

The rearrangement joins TRBV15 to TRBJ2-3; 12 nucleotides line up with TRBD2. This CDR3 spans 15 amino acids. V shed 4 bases and J 5 bases; nucleotides not matched to a gene: 4. Germline loops: CDR1 LNHNV, CDR2 YYDKDF (reference sequence). For the CDR3, the DNA is TGTGCCACCAGCATCAGACTAGCGGGAGTAGATACGCAGTATTTT. Residues: CATSIRLAGVDTQYF.

V is TRBV5-4 and J is TRBJ2-2; TRBD1 agrees at 8 bases. V lost 0 bases to trimming and J lost 3 bases; unmatched junction nucleotides: 4. The CDR3 sequence is 16 residues long. The germline V gene encodes CDR1 SGHNT and CDR2 YYREEE (reference sequence). CDR3 sequence reads: CASSLDEQGDTGELFF. As DNA, the CDR3 is TGTGCCAGCAGCTTGGATGAACAGGGGGACACCGGGGAGCTGTTTTTT.

The gene calls are TRBV5-4 and TRBJ2-1; D unresolved. Germline values: CDR1 SGHNT, CDR2 YYREEE (reference sequence). V was trimmed by 0 bases and J by 5 bases, leaving 6 bases between them. The CDR3 extends over 13 amino acids. The CDR3, as DNA: TGTGCCAGCAGCTTGGGAGGCCACAATGAGCAGTTCTTC. The encoded protein is CASSLGGHNEQFF.

The V gene is TRBV25-1, the J gene TRBJ1-4, with D tentatively TRBD1 (5 bases). The germline V gene encodes CDR1 MGHDK and CDR2 SYGVNS. Trimming removed 4 bases from V and 11 bases from J, with 14 bases in between. This CDR3 region has 13 residues. The CDR3 protein is CASSGQPGGKLFF. The CDR3 nucleotides read TGTGCCAGCAGTGGACAGCCGGGTGGCAAACTGTTTTTT.

J is TRBJ1-6 and V is TRBV9; 9 bases fit TRBD1. The CDR3 contains 15 residues. Trimming cost V 4 bases and J 4 bases; bases outside gene matches: 3. The V gene's germline CDR1 is SGDLS and CDR2 YYNGEE. In nucleotides, the CDR3 is TGTGCCAGCAGCCTTGGACAGGGGTATAATTCACCCCTCCACTTT. As protein: CASSLGQGYNSPLHF. Using reference TRBV9 and TRBJ1-6 for the parts outside the CDR3, the full variable domain is DSGVTQTPKHLITATGQRVTLRCSPRSGDLSVYWYQQSLDQGLQFLIQYYNGEERAKGNILERFSAQQFPDLHSELNLSSLELGDSALYFCASSLGQGYNSPLHFGNGTRLTVT.